This passage covers 18 T cell receptor beta chains from one sample sequenced in a study of T cell responses to AZD1222 COVID-19 vaccine. Profiling relied on immunoSEQ multiplex PCR, and the TCRdb table lists in-frame clones only, not all of them. The sample has fewer than 150,000 clones; approximately 90% are singletons. This sample comprised peripheral blood, obtained on day 0 of AZD1222 vaccination. Every receptor here comes from an adult in good health.

This rearrangement joins TRBV18 to TRBJ2-7, with D unresolved. Germline V gives CDR1 KGHSH, CDR2 LQKENI. This CDR3 comprises 11 residues. Trimming cost V 6 bases and J 3 bases, with 6 bases left between them. The CDR3 DNA follows: TGTGCCAGCTCGGGAAACTACGAGCAGTACTTC. It codes for CASSGNYEQYF.

The chain links TRBV29-1 to TRBJ2-5; D is unclear. Germline V gene data show CDR1 as SQVTM and CDR2 as ANQGSEA. V shed 6 bases and J shed 2 bases, with 13 bases lying between them. The CDR3 loop spans 13 amino acids. In DNA form, the CDR3 reads TGCAGCGTAGTGGGATATCCACAAGAGACCCAGTACTTC. It specifies CSVVGYPQETQYF.

The chain employs TRBV29-1 and TRBJ2-1; TRBD2 matches 12 bases. The CDR3 loop spans 14 amino acids. Germline V gene data show CDR1 as SQVTM and CDR2 as ANQGSEA. The V and J ends lost 6 bases and 8 bases, in that order; junction bases with no gene match: 8. The CDR3 coding sequence is TGCAGCGTCGAACTAGCGGGAGGAGTTCATGAGCAGTTCTTC. Amino acid sequence: CSVELAGGVHEQFF.

This clone was seen once. The gene calls are TRBV30 and TRBJ1-2; D remains unclear. From germline, CDR1 is GTSNPN and CDR2 SVGIG (reference sequence). The length of the CDR3 is 14 residues. V was trimmed by 3 bases and J by 2 bases, leaving 13 bases between them. As DNA, the CDR3 is TGTGCCTGGAGCGGAATAAAGGGAAACTATGGCTACACCTTC. Translated: CAWSGIKGNYGYTF.

The chain couples TRBV29-1 to TRBJ1-5, with D hard to call. Per germline, CDR1 SQVTM and CDR2 ANQGSEA. This CDR3 has 14 residues. V lost 1 base and J 7 bases, leaving 14 bases between the germline ends. The CDR3 reads CSVEVDGRGQPQHF. DNA for the CDR3: TGCAGCGTTGAAGTAGATGGCAGAGGACAGCCCCAGCATTTT.

CDR3 DNA: TGTGCCAGCAGCATATTCGAGCAGATCAATGAGCAGTTCTTC. Translation: CASSIFEQINEQFF. This chain uses TRBV7-2 with TRBJ2-1; unclear D gene. The V gene's germline CDR1 is SGHTA and CDR2 FQGNSA. V was pared by 5 bases and J by 6 bases, with 14 bases between. This CDR3 is built from 14 residues.

The CDR3 sequence: CASSLGAGTGYYEQYF. The DNA for the CDR3 is TGTGCCAGCAGCTTAGGGGCCGGGACAGGGTACTACGAGCAGTACTTC. The chain has TRBV7-2 and TRBJ2-7; the match to TRBD1 covers 9 bases. The trim removed 1 base at V and 3 bases at J, leaving 7 bases unmatched. This CDR3 has 16 residues. The germline gives CDR1 SGHTA, CDR2 FQGNSA.

The V gene is TRBV29-1, the J gene TRBJ2-7; TRBD2 agrees at 11 bases. After removal of 3 bases from V and 10 bases from J, the junction contained 8 bases not matched to a gene. The CDR3 spans 13 residues. Germline values: CDR1 SQVTM, CDR2 ANQGSEA. The CDR3 nucleotides are TGCAGCGTTGAGGTAGCGGGGGGGGACCCTCAGTACTTC. The encoded protein is CSVEVAGGDPQYF.

The chain has TRBV5-4 and TRBJ2-7, with 7 positions matching TRBD1. V was clipped by 4 bases and J by 0 bases; unmatched bases: 4. In germline, CDR1 is SGHNT, CDR2 YYREEE (reference sequence). This CDR3 is 14 amino acids long. The CDR3 nucleotides are TGTGCCAGCAGCGGAAACAGGGGCTCCTACGAGCAGTACTTC. It yields the protein CASSGNRGSYEQYF.

This chain connects TRBV5-1 to TRBJ1-6, with no clear D. Germline lookup yields CDR1 SGHRS and CDR2 YFSETQ. The CDR3 spans 14 residues. V was clipped by 0 bases and J by 9 bases, with 10 bases between them. The CDR3 spells CASSLGAGSSPLHF. For the CDR3, the DNA is TGCGCCAGCAGCTTGGGCGCAGGAAGTTCACCCCTCCACTTT.

This rearrangement joins TRBV12-3 or TRBV12-4 to TRBJ2-7, with a tentative D call TRBD2 (5 bases). The CDR3 loop spans 12 amino acids. Between the trimmed V and J ends, which lost 8 bases and 7 bases, there was a span of 15 bases. CDR3 DNA: TGTGCCAGCTCACGGACTCCAGAAGAGCAGTACTTC. This gives the protein CASSRTPEEQYF.

The table lists this clone with a count of one. This chain connects TRBV5-6 to TRBJ1-2; TRBD1 matches at 7 bases. V shed 4 bases and J 2 bases; nucleotides not matched to a gene: 8. Germline V lookup: CDR1 SGHDT, CDR2 YYEEEE. CDR3 length equals 15 residues. DNA of the CDR3: TGTGCCAGCAGCCGACGGAGACAGGGAAACTATGGCTACACCTTC. Its protein is CASSRRRQGNYGYTF.

The J gene is TRBJ1-2, the V gene TRBV7-9; no definite D call. Germline V gene data show CDR1 as SEHNR and CDR2 as FQNEAQ (reference sequence). Trimming shortened V by 1 base and J by 0 bases, and 6 bases separated the two germline ends. This CDR3 has 14 amino acids. The CDR3 reads CASSLDGTNYGYTF. In DNA form, the CDR3 reads TGTGCCAGCAGCTTAGATGGGACTAACTATGGCTACACCTTC.

V usage is TRBV15 and J usage is TRBJ1-4, with D uncertain. The V gene's germline CDR1 is LNHNV and CDR2 YYDKDF (reference sequence). This CDR3 is 19 amino acids long. Trimming left V 0 bases short and J 0 bases short, with 17 bases between. For the CDR3, the DNA is TGTGCCACCAGCAGAGATCTTTTGAGGGCTGGGGCAACTAATGAAAAACTGTTTTTT. It is translated as CATSRDLLRAGATNEKLFF. The entire variable domain, with the rest obtained from reference TRBV15 and TRBJ1-4, is as follows: DAMVIQNPRYQVTQFGKPVTLSCSQTLNHNVMYWYQQKSSQAPKLLFHYYDKDFNNEADTPDNFQSRRPNTSFCFLDIRSPGLGDTAMYLCATSRDLLRAGATNEKLFFGSGTQLSVL.

To note about this clone: One end of the junction is discordant with germline, which a read error may explain. The chain couples TRBV30 to TRBJ1-3; 7 bases match TRBD1. This CDR3 is built from 14 residues. Germline V gives CDR1 GTSNPN, CDR2 SVGIG (reference sequence). The CDR3 nucleotides read TGTGCCGGGAGACGACAGGGATATGGAAACACCATATATTTT. It translates to CAGRRQGYGNTIYF.

The V and J genes are TRBV19 and TRBJ2-7; TRBD1 aligns across 9 bases. V trimming: 1 base; J trimming: 0 bases; junction bases outside the gene matches: 7. The CDR3 has 17 amino acids. CDR1 is LNHDA and CDR2 is SQIVND in the germline V gene (reference sequence). CDR3 in amino acids: CASSIAGTGSYSYEQYF. The CDR3 region has the DNA TGTGCCAGTAGTATAGCCGGGACAGGGTCGTACTCCTACGAGCAGTACTTC.

The chain is built from TRBV3-1 (or the pseudogene TRBV3-2) and TRBJ1-1, with D perhaps TRBD1 (6 bases). CDR1 and CDR2 from the germline V gene are LGHDT and YNNKEL (reference sequence). The CDR3 has 14 amino acids. The V end lost 2 bases, the J end lost 11 bases, and 18 bases lay between the germline ends. CDR3 sequence: CASSQQRQVMRAFF. The DNA of the CDR3 is TGTGCCAGCAGCCAACAAAGACAGGTCATGAGGGCTTTCTTT.

V is TRBV6-1 and J is TRBJ1-2, with a tentative D call TRBD1 (6 bases). From germline, CDR1 is MNHNS and CDR2 SASEGT. Trimming took off 2 bases at V and 4 bases at J, with 14 bases between the two ends. This CDR3 contains 15 residues. Here the CDR3 DNA reads TGTGCCAGCAGTGAATGGGCAGGGGAAGGCTATGGCTACACCTTC. Translation: CASSEWAGEGYGYTF.